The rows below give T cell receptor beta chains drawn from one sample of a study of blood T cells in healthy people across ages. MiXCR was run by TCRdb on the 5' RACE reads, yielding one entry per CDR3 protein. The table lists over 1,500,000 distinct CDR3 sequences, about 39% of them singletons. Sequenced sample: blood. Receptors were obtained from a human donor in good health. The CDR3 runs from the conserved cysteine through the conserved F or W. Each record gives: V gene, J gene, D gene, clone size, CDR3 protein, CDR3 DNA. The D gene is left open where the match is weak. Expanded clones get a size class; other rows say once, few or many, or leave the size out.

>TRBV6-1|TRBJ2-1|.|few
CASNETGGEQFF
TGTGCCAGCAATGAGACAGGCGGGGAGCAGTTCTTC
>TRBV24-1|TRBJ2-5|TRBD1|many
CATSDGTGDVETQYF
TGTGCCACCAGTGATGGGACAGGGGATGTAGAGACCCAGTACTTC
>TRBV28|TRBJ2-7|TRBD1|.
CASSRALQGVYEQYF
TGTGCCAGCAGTCGTGCGCTACAGGGGGTCTACGAGCAGTACTTC
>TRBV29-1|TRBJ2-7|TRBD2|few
CSVRGGYPKYEQYF
TGCAGCGTCCGCGGGGGTTACCCCAAATACGAGCAGTACTTC
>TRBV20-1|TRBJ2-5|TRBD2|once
CSARDPNRGDFQETQYF
TGCAGTGCGAGAGACCCAAATCGGGGGGACTTCCAAGAGACCCAGTACTTC
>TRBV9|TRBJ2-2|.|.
CASSVRQSTYAGELFF
TGTGCCAGCAGCGTAAGGCAGTCAACATACGCCGGGGAGCTGTTTTTT
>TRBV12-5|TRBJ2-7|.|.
CASGFPGRAGSYEQYF
TGTGCTAGTGGTTTCCCCGGACGGGCGGGCTCCTACGAGCAGTACTTC
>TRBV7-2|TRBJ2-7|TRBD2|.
CASAIAGSGTSGDYEQYF
TGTGCCAGCGCCATAGCGGGGTCAGGGACTAGCGGGGACTACGAGCAGTACTTC
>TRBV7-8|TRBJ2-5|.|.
CASSLSTAEEQETQYF
TGTGCCAGCAGCTTATCCACCGCAGAGGAGCAAGAGACCCAGTACTTC
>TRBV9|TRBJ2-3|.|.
CASSVTVERSDTQYF
TGTGCCAGCAGCGTAACAGTTGAAAGATCGGATACGCAGTATTTT
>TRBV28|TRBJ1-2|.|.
CASTIPQGLGYTF
TGTGCCAGTACCATCCCACAGGGTTTAGGCTACACCTTC
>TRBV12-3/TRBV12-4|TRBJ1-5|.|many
CASSSSANQPQHF
TGTGCCAGCAGTTCCTCAGCGAATCAGCCCCAGCATTTT
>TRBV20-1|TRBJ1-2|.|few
CSASHQYNEYGYTF
TGCAGTGCTAGCCATCAGTACAATGAATATGGCTACACCTTC
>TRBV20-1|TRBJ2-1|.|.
CSARDLTSTVFSNEQFF
TGCAGTGCTAGAGATCTTACCTCCACGGTCTTTTCTAATGAGCAGTTCTTC
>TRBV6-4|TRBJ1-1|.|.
CASGETGNTEAFF
TGTGCCAGCGGGGAGACAGGAAACACTGAAGCTTTCTTT
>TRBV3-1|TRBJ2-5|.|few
CASSHRRSTQYF
TGTGCCAGCAGCCATCGGAGGTCGACCCAGTACTTC
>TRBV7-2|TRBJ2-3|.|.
CASSPRTARTDTQYF
TGTGCCAGCAGCCCGCGGACAGCCCGCACAGATACGCAGTATTTT
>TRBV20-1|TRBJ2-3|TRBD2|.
CSAKTSRPRTDTRYF
TGCAGTGCTAAGACTAGCCGCCCTCGCACAGATACGCGGTATTTT
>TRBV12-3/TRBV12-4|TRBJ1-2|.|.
CASSLATLYGYTF
TGTGCCAGCAGTTTAGCAACTCTTTATGGCTACACCTTC